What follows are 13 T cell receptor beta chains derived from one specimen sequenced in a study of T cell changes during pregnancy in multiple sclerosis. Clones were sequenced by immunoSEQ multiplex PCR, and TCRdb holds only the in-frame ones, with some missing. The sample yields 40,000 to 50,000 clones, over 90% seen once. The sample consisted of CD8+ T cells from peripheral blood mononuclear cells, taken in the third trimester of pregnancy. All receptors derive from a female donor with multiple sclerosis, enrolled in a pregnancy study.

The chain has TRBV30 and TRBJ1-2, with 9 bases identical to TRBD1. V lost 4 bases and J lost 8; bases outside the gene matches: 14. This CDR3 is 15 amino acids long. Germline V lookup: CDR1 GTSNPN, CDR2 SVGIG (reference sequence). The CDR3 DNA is TGTGCCTGGATGAGAGGGACAGGGCCCGTTAGCGGCTACACCTTC. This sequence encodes CAWMRGTGPVSGYTF.

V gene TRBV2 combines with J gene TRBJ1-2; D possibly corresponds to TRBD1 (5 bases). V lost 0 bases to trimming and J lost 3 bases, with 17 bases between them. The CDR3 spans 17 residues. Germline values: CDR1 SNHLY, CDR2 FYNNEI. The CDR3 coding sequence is TGTGCCAGCAGTGAAGCGCAAACGGCGGGGGGGGACTATGGCTACACCTTC. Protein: CASSEAQTAGGDYGYTF.

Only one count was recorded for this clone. CDR3 DNA: TGTGCCAGCAGTTACCTCCAGTCCCTCCGCACAGATACGCAGTATTTT. Its translation: CASSYLQSLRTDTQYF. The chain joins TRBV27 to TRBJ2-3; unclear D gene. The germline V gene encodes CDR1 MNHEY and CDR2 SMNVEV (reference sequence). The V gene lost 4 bases and the J gene lost 1 base, with 15 bases spanning the gap. The CDR3 contains 16 residues.

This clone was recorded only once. The CDR3 sequence: CASSPDLGGYTF. CDR3 nucleotides: TGTGCCAGCAGCCCGGACTTGGGAGGCTACACCTTC. The chain carries TRBV6-5 and TRBJ1-2; D call uncertain. The CDR3 consists of 12 residues. CDR1 MNHEY and CDR2 SVGAGI come from the germline V gene. Trimming stripped 6 bases from V and 8 bases from J, with 13 bases between.

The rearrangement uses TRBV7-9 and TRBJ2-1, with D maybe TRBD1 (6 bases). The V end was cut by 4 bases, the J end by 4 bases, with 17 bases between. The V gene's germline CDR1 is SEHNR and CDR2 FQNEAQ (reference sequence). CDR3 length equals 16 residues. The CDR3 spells CASSSPGGVNYNEQFF. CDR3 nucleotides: TGTGCCAGCAGCTCGCCTGGGGGCGTAAATTACAATGAGCAGTTCTTC.

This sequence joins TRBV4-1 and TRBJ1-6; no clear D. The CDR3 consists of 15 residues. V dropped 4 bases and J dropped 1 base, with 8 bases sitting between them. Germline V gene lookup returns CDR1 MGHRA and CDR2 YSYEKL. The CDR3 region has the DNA TGCGCCAGCAGCCCTTCGGGTTCCTATAATTCACCCCTCCACTTT. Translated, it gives CASSPSGSYNSPLHF.

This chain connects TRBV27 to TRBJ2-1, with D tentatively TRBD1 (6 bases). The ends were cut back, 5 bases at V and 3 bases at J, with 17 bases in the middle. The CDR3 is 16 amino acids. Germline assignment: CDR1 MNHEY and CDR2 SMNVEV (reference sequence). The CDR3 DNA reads TGTGCCAGCAGTGTTTCTTTCGGACAGCACTACAATGAGCAGTTCTTC. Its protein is CASSVSFGQHYNEQFF.

The CDR3 protein is CASSSGSNYGYTF. CDR3 DNA sequence: TGTGCCAGCAGTTCGGGGTCTAACTATGGCTACACCTTC. The V and J genes are TRBV27 and TRBJ1-2, with no clear D. The V end was cut by 4 bases, the J end by 0 bases, with 6 bases between. CDR1 and CDR2 (germline): MNHEY, SMNVEV (reference sequence). The CDR3 consists of 13 residues.

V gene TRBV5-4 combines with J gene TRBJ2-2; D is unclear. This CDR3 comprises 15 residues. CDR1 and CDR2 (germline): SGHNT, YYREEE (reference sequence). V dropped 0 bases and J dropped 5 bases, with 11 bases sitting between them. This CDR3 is CASSLVTVNTGELFF. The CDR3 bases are TGTGCCAGCAGCTTGGTAACAGTGAATACCGGGGAGCTGTTTTTT.

CDR3 in DNA: TGTGCCAGCTCACCACCGACAGGGACAACAGATACGCAGTATTTT. Protein product: CASSPPTGTTDTQYF. This chain joins TRBV18 and TRBJ2-3, with 7 bases that match TRBD1. With 0 bases clipped from V and 3 bases from J, the junction kept 3 bases outside the gene matches. Germline V gives CDR1 KGHSH, CDR2 LQKENI. The CDR3 length is 15 residues. Full variable domain (missing parts from reference TRBV18 and TRBJ2-3): NAGVMQNPRHLVRRRGQEARLRCSPMKGHSHVYWYRQLPEEGLKFMVYLQKENIIDESGMPKERFSAEFPKEGPSILRIQQVVRGDSAAYFCASSPPTGTTDTQYFGPGTRLTVL.

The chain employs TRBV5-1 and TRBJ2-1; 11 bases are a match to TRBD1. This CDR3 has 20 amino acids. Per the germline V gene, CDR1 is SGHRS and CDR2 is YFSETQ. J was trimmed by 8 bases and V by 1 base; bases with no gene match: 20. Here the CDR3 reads CASSLYGTGGWSGSGDEQFF. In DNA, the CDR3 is TGCGCCAGCAGCTTGTACGGGACAGGGGGATGGAGCGGGAGTGGCGATGAGCAGTTCTTC.

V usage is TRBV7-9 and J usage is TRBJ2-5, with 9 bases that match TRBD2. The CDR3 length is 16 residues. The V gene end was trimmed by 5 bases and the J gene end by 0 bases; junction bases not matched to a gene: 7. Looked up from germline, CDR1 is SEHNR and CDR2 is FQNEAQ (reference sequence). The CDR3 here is CASSPPAGGYQETQYF. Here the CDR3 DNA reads TGTGCCAGCAGCCCCCCAGCGGGGGGATACCAAGAGACCCAGTACTTC.

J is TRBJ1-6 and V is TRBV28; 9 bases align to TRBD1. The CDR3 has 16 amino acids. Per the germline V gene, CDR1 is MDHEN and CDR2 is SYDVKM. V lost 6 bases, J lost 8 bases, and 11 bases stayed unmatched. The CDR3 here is CASSLPLTGGDSPLHF. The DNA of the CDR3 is TGTGCCAGCAGCCTTCCTCTGACAGGGGGGGATTCACCCCTCCACTTT.